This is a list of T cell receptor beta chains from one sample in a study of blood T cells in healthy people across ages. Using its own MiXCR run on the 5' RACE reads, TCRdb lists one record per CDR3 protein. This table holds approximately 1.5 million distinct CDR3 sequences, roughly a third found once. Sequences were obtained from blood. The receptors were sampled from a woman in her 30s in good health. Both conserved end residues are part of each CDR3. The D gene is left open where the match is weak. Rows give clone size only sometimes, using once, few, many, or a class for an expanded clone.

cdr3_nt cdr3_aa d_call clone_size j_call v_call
TGTGCCAGCAGCTTAGAGGGCCGTCGATCCTACAATGAGCAGTTCTTC CASSLEGRRSYNEQFF NA once TRBJ2-1 TRBV7-6
TGCGCCAGCAGCCAAGTCCTCGCCCCGACCCCCTACGAGCAGTACTTC CASSQVLAPTPYEQYF NA NA TRBJ2-7 TRBV4-1
TGTGCCAGCAGCTTGGACAGGGGGCGCGTCGGTCACTACGAGCAGTACTTC CASSLDRGRVGHYEQYF TRBD1 NA TRBJ2-7 TRBV5-5
TGTGCCAGCAGGCCGGGACGGACCCCCCAAGAGACCCAGTACTTC CASRPGRTPQETQYF NA few TRBJ2-5 TRBV6-1
TGTGCCAGCAGCCATATGCTAGCGGGAGGCGATGAGCAGTACTTC CASSHMLAGGDEQYF TRBD2 NA TRBJ2-5 TRBV3-1
TGTGCCTGGAGTGTACTAGCGGGACCTGATGGTTACGAGCAGTACTTC CAWSVLAGPDGYEQYF TRBD2 NA TRBJ2-7 TRBV30
TGCGCCAGCAGCTTGGCCGGGGCAGGGTGGGCAGAGACCCAGTACTTC CASSLAGAGWAETQYF NA NA TRBJ2-5 TRBV5-1
TGCGCCAGCAGCCCCGACCCGGGGACAGTCTCTGGAAACACCATATATTTT CASSPDPGTVSGNTIYF TRBD1 NA TRBJ1-3 TRBV5-1
TGCGCCAGCAGCAGACGGGCCCAAACCAGGCCCGAGCAGTACTTC CASSRRAQTRPEQYF NA NA TRBJ2-7 TRBV5-1
TGTGCCATCAAGCCTGCGTCTAGCGGGCGACCCTACAATGAGCAGTTCTTC CAIKPASSGRPYNEQFF TRBD2 many TRBJ2-1 TRBV10-3
TGTGCCAGCAGCCGGCCCAGATGGAGGGGTAATGAAAAACTGTTCTTT CASSRPRWRGNEKLFF NA NA TRBJ1-4 TRBV7-9
TGCAGCGTTGTCGGGAAATCCTACGAGCAGTACTTC CSVVGKSYEQYF NA many TRBJ2-7 TRBV29-1
TGCAGTGCTAGCCTGGACAGGGGATTTGGCTACACCTTC CSASLDRGFGYTF TRBD1 NA TRBJ1-2 TRBV20-1
TGTGCCAGCAGGATCGACACCAGCTCCTACAATGAGCAGTTCTTC CASRIDTSSYNEQFF NA NA TRBJ2-1 TRBV3-1
TGTGCCAGCAGTAAAGCGGGTGTATACAATGAGCAGTTCTTC CASSKAGVYNEQFF NA NA TRBJ2-1 TRBV27
TGCAGTGCTAGTAGAGGAGAGGGATTCACAGATACGCAGTATTTT CSASRGEGFTDTQYF NA NA TRBJ2-3 TRBV20-1
TGCAGTGCTAGAGATCGGGATAAAGGTAACCAGCTCTTCCAGTTCTTC CSARDRDKGNQLFQFF NA NA TRBJ2-1 TRBV20-1
TGTGCCAGCAGTTCGACACAGGGGTACTATGGCTACACCTTC CASSSTQGYYGYTF TRBD1 few TRBJ1-2 TRBV12-3/TRBV12-4
TGTGCCAGCAGCACTAGCAGCGCGGGACTGTATCAGCCCCAGCATTTT CASSTSSAGLYQPQHF NA NA TRBJ1-5 TRBV7-9
TGCAGTGCAGCTCCAGCGGGGGTCCTTTACAATGAGCAGTACTTC CSAAPAGVLYNEQYF TRBD2 NA TRBJ2-5 TRBV20-1
TGTGCCAGCAGCGCCGACGGACGGAGGACAATAGCTAGTTCCCACGAGCAGTACTTC CASSADGRRTIASSHEQYF NA NA TRBJ2-7 TRBV9
TGCAGCGTTGCACCCACGACCTACAATGAGCAGTTCTTC CSVAPTTYNEQFF NA many TRBJ2-1 TRBV29-1
TGCAGCGTTGAATCCAGGGAGAATGAAAAACTGTTTTTT CSVESRENEKLFF NA once TRBJ1-4 TRBV29-1
TGTGCCATGACCACAGGGTCCACAGATACGCAGTATTTT CAMTTGSTDTQYF NA many TRBJ2-3 TRBV10-3
TGCGCCAGCAGCTCAAACTCCGGGACAGGGGGCCGCGAGCAGTACTTC CASSSNSGTGGREQYF TRBD1 few TRBJ2-7 TRBV5-1
TGCAGCGTTGAAGTCAGGATAGGGGGCCACGGCTACACCTTC CSVEVRIGGHGYTF TRBD1 many TRBJ1-2 TRBV29-1
TGCGCCAGCAGCCCAACGGACCTGGAGACCCAGTACTTC CASSPTDLETQYF NA NA TRBJ2-5 TRBV5-1
TGTGCCAGCAGTTCCCCGGGGGCCAACAATCAGCCCCAGCATTTT CASSSPGANNQPQHF NA NA TRBJ1-5 TRBV28
TGTGCCAGCAGTCCGAGCATAACTAATGAAAAACTGTTTTTT CASSPSITNEKLFF NA few TRBJ1-4 TRBV28
TGTGCCAGCACCGACAGGGTACCCAAAAACATTCAGTACTTC CASTDRVPKNIQYF NA few TRBJ2-4 TRBV21-1
TGTGCCAGCAGACCGCAGGGGGCGGACTATGGCTACACCTTC CASRPQGADYGYTF TRBD1 NA TRBJ1-2 TRBV14
TGTGCCAGCAGCCAAGCGGGGAGCGATATAGATACGCAGTATTTT CASSQAGSDIDTQYF NA many TRBJ2-3 TRBV4-2
TGTGCCAGCAGAGGGGACACCAGAAACACTGAAGCTTTCTTT CASRGDTRNTEAFF NA NA TRBJ1-1 TRBV6-1
TGTGCCAGCAGTTACGACAGGTTCGAAAAACTGTTTTTT CASSYDRFEKLFF NA NA TRBJ1-4 TRBV6-6
TGTGCCAGCAGCCCAAACAGAGTGTACATGATCAACTCCTACAATGAGCAGTTCTTC CASSPNRVYMINSYNEQFF NA once TRBJ2-1 TRBV3-1
TGTGCCAGCAGCCTAGCGGGGAGCTCCTACAATGAGCAGTACTTC CASSLAGSSYNEQYF TRBD2 NA TRBJ2-7 TRBV7-3
TGTGCCAGCAGTGAGGACAGGGGAAGCACAGATACGCAGTATTTT CASSEDRGSTDTQYF TRBD1 NA TRBJ2-3 TRBV2
TGTGCCAGCAGCAAAGAACAGTTTGGTGAGCAGTTCTTC CASSKEQFGEQFF NA NA TRBJ2-1 TRBV21-1
TGTGCCAGCGCGCGGGCGGGTGTATCGTACAATGAGCAGTTCTTC CASARAGVSYNEQFF NA NA TRBJ2-1 TRBV3-1
TGCAGCGTTGAAGTCGTGGGGGGAGGCGAGCAGTACTTC CSVEVVGGGEQYF NA many TRBJ2-7 TRBV29-1
TGTGCCAGCAGCACGACTAGCGGGAGCACAGATACGCAGTATTTT CASSTTSGSTDTQYF TRBD2 few TRBJ2-3 TRBV5-6
TGTGCCAGCAGTTTGGAAACCGGGACTAGCAATGAGCAGTTCTTC CASSLETGTSNEQFF TRBD2 NA TRBJ2-1 TRBV12-3/TRBV12-4
TGCAGTGCTAGGATCGCTTTAAACTACGAGCAGTACTTC CSARIALNYEQYF NA few TRBJ2-7 TRBV20-1
TGCGCCAGCAGCAATGGGGGGGTAAACACTGAAGCTTTCTTT CASSNGGVNTEAFF NA few TRBJ1-1 TRBV5-1
TGTGCCAGCAGTCCGGCGGGGGGCTATGGCTACACCTTC CASSPAGGYGYTF NA NA TRBJ1-2 TRBV6-2/TRBV6-3
TGTGCCAGCAGCCCCGGGACTAGCGGGATTATTAACAATGAGCAGTTCTTC CASSPGTSGIINNEQFF TRBD2 NA TRBJ2-1 TRBV7-3
TGCAGTGCCAGAGATCCTGCTCAGTCTGAAAAACTGTTTTTT CSARDPAQSEKLFF NA NA TRBJ1-4 TRBV20-1
TGCAGTGCTAGGCCGGACAGGACTGCCCTCCACTTT CSARPDRTALHF TRBD1 once TRBJ1-6 TRBV20-1
TGTGCCAGCAGCCAAGATGGCCGGGACAGGGCTCGCGAGCAGTACTTC CASSQDGRDRAREQYF TRBD1 NA TRBJ2-7 TRBV4-2
TGCGCCAGCAGCTTGGGGAACGGTAACACCGGGGAGCTGTTTTTT CASSLGNGNTGELFF NA few TRBJ2-2 TRBV5-1
TGCAGTGCTGGGGATTTTGATAATTCACCCCTCCACTTT CSAGDFDNSPLHF NA NA TRBJ1-6 TRBV20-1
TGTGCCAGCGACAGGGGATATAGGTTAAATGAGCAGTTCTTC CASDRGYRLNEQFF TRBD1 few TRBJ2-1 TRBV2